This T cell receptor (beta chain) was captured by sequencing in a study of identical twins. V shed 0 bases and J 7 bases; nucleotides not matched to a gene: 8. Looked up from germline, CDR1 is SGHTA and CDR2 is FQGTGA. The CDR3 contains 16 residues. General study points: Insertion counts were lower in abundant cord blood beta clonotypes, a trend that memory repertoires did not show.

There were only healthy Caucasians among the donors. On this clonotype itself: No antigen is known for it.

In TCRdb, the 5' RACE reads were re-called with MiXCR into one record per CDR3 protein. The sample has about 530,000 distinct CDR3 sequences; around 15% are singletons. This same sample was also taken into another study, of yellow fever vaccine responses in identical twins.

The sample was CD4+ T cells sorted from blood. The clonotype comes from a woman in her late teens or twenties in good health. The gene calls are TRBV7-3 and TRBJ2-3, with 9 nucleotides matching TRBD2. The CDR3: CASSLTPAGGMNTQYF. The CDR3, as DNA: TGTGCCAGCAGCTTAACTCCAGCGGGAGGCATGAATACGCAGTATTTT.